The present T cell receptor beta chain was sequenced within a study of T-cell reconstitution after alpha-beta-depleted transplantation in children. Preparation of the TCRbeta library involved a method that used unique molecular identifiers. TCRdb fed the PCR reads into MiXCR, producing one record per CDR3 protein. Of about 580,000 distinct CDR3 sequences detected, about a quarter appear once; the ten largest clones hold just over 35%. In regard to this clonotype: The antigen is unknown.

General study results and limits: The high TCRbeta diversity at day 60 in some patients came from surviving recipient T cells and thymic progenitors. Approximately two months post-transplant, alpha-beta T cells reportedly originated from several hundred expanded graft clones. Newly produced T cells mostly provided counts and TCRbeta diversity after one year, as hyperexpanded clones declined.

The V gene lost 2 bases and the J gene lost 5 bases, with 9 bases spanning the gap. CDR3 length equals 13 residues. Germline loops: CDR1 KGHSH, CDR2 LQKENI. The sequence came from a boy under two years old with Wiskott-Aldrich syndrome, due to receive a stem cell transplant. The material sequenced was PBMCs, taken before TCRalphabeta/CD19-depleted stem cell transplant. This sequence joins TRBV18 and TRBJ1-1, with D unclear. The CDR3 region is CASSPDVGTEAFF. The CDR3, as DNA: TGTGCCAGCTCACCAGACGTTGGGACTGAAGCTTTCTTT.